This is a list of T cell receptor beta chains from one sample in a study of shared clonotypes between healthy human individuals. The protocol was immunoSEQ multiplex PCR, while the TCRdb copy is restricted to in-frame clones and leaves out a portion. This table holds some 2,100,000 clones, almost 96% found once. Material for sequencing was naive CD4+ T cells sorted from blood. Receptors originate from a man between 18 and 29 years old in good health. The CDR3 runs from the conserved cysteine through the conserved F or W. D genes are given only for firm matches. Clone size is shown for a subset of rows, as once, few, many or a class of expanded clone.

v_gene	d_gene	j_gene	len	abundance	CDR3aa	CDR3nt
TRBV6-5	TRBD1	TRBJ1-1	14	-	CASRLDRAYTEAFF	TGTGCCAGCAGGCTGGACAGGGCTTACACTGAAGCTTTCTTT
TRBV4-3	TRBD2	TRBJ2-1	16	-	CASSQEGGSSYNEQFF	TGCGCCAGCAGCCAAGAGGGGGGGAGCTCCTACAATGAGCAGTTCTTC
TRBV19	TRBD1	TRBJ1-6	14	-	CASSGDRFNSPLHF	TGTGCCAGTAGTGGGGACAGGTTTAATTCACCCCTCCACTTT
TRBV29-1	-	TRBJ2-5	12	-	CSAAGYQETQYF	TGCAGCGCGGCGGGCTACCAAGAGACCCAGTACTTC
TRBV7-9	-	TRBJ2-1	14	-	CASSESRPYNEQFF	TGTGCCAGCAGTGAGTCACGCCCCTACAATGAGCAGTTCTTC
TRBV7-3	-	TRBJ2-3	13	once	CASSLRRQDTQYF	TGTGCCAGCAGCTTAAGGCGACAAGATACGCAGTATTTT
TRBV5-5	TRBD2	TRBJ2-5	18	-	CASSLLGTRARKQETQYF	TGTGCCAGCAGCTTGCTTGGGACTAGGGCACGAAAACAAGAGACCCAGTACTTC
TRBV15	TRBD1	TRBJ2-6	17	-	CATSVGTGFSGANVLTF	TGTGCCACCTCCGTAGGGACAGGGTTTTCTGGGGCCAACGTCCTGACTTTC
TRBV11-2	-	TRBJ1-1	14	-	CASSPLTGSTGAFF	TGTGCCAGCAGCCCGTTAACTGGTTCTACGGGAGCTTTCTTT
TRBV30	-	TRBJ1-1	13	-	CAWSVMGGTEAFF	TGTGCCTGGAGTGTGATGGGAGGCACTGAAGCTTTCTTT
TRBV29-1	-	TRBJ2-1	13	-	CSVLARGDNEQFF	TGCAGCGTCTTGGCCAGGGGGGACAATGAGCAGTTCTTC
TRBV28	-	TRBJ1-2	12	-	CASSRGNYGYTF	TGTGCCAGCAGTCGAGGTAACTATGGCTACACCTTC
TRBV10-3	TRBD2	TRBJ2-7	14	-	CAISGPGLADEQYF	TGTGCCATCAGTGGACCGGGACTAGCGGACGAGCAGTACTTC
TRBV2	-	TRBJ1-5	15	-	CASSEEAGENQPQHF	TGTGCCAGCAGTGAAGAGGCAGGGGAGAATCAGCCCCAGCATTTT
TRBV5-4	TRBD1	TRBJ1-2	14	-	CASSLPRGSYGYTF	TGTGCCAGCAGCTTGCCCAGGGGGAGCTATGGCTACACCTTC
TRBV5-3	TRBD2	TRBJ2-7	15	-	CARSSGTSGTYEQYF	TGTGCCAGAAGCTCCGGGACTAGCGGAACCTACGAGCAGTACTTC
TRBV5-1	TRBD1	TRBJ1-2	14	-	CASSLGTAAGGYTF	TGCGCCAGCAGCCTAGGGACAGCAGCCGGAGGCTACACCTTC
TRBV6-5	-	TRBJ2-7	14	-	CASSSRALAYEQYF	TGTGCCAGCAGTTCCCGGGCCTTGGCCTACGAGCAGTACTTC
TRBV5-1	TRBD1	TRBJ1-2	15	-	CASSEMTGGGYGYTF	TGCGCCAGCAGCGAGATGACAGGGGGCGGCTATGGCTACACCTTC
TRBV7-2	TRBD2	TRBJ2-3	14	-	CASSEGLAADTQYF	TGTGCCAGCAGCGAGGGACTAGCCGCAGATACGCAGTATTTT
TRBV7-8	-	TRBJ2-7	14	-	CASSSRDSSYEQYF	TGTGCCAGCAGCTCGCGGGACAGTTCCTACGAGCAGTACTTC
TRBV9	-	TRBJ1-2	14	-	CASSVGGDFLGYTF	TGTGCCAGCAGCGTAGGAGGGGATTTCTTGGGCTACACCTTC
TRBV10-3	TRBD1	TRBJ2-7	12	-	CAIGTVSYEQYF	TGTGCCATCGGGACAGTCAGTTACGAGCAGTACTTC
TRBV11-2	TRBD1	TRBJ1-1	16	-	CASSPFRTGLNTEAFF	TGTGCCAGCAGCCCTTTCAGGACAGGACTGAACACTGAAGCTTTCTTT
TRBV4-1	-	TRBJ1-5	16	-	CASRDVRGQGNQPQHF	TGCGCCAGCAGGGATGTACGGGGTCAGGGAAATCAGCCCCAGCATTTT
TRBV29-1	-	TRBJ2-1	11	-	CSVEVANEQFF	TGCAGCGTTGAGGTAGCAAATGAGCAGTTCTTC
TRBV6-5	TRBD2	TRBJ2-5	16	-	CASSYSSGGLGETQYF	TGTGCCAGCAGTTACTCGTCGGGGGGGCTTGGAGAGACCCAGTACTTC
TRBV6-1	-	TRBJ1-1	13	-	CASSGQPNTEAFF	TGTGCCAGCAGTGGACAGCCGAACACTGAAGCTTTCTTT
TRBV11-2	TRBD2	TRBJ2-7	17	-	CASSLESLAGRAGEQYF	TGTGCCAGCAGCTTAGAATCACTAGCGGGAAGGGCGGGGGAGCAGTACTTC
TRBV27	TRBD2	TRBJ2-3	15	-	CASSLQAGVADTQYF	TGTGCCAGCAGTTTACAGGCGGGAGTGGCAGATACGCAGTATTTT
TRBV6-5	-	TRBJ2-4	16	-	CASSYSGLGGGDIQYF	TGTGCCAGCAGTTACTCCGGGTTAGGGGGTGGGGACATTCAGTACTTC
TRBV28	TRBD1	TRBJ2-7	15	-	CASSLLQGNSYEQYF	TGTGCCAGCAGCCTACTACAGGGGAACTCCTACGAGCAGTACTTC
TRBV28	-	TRBJ2-7	17	-	CASSPEGPGVRTYEQYF	TGTGCCAGCAGCCCGGAAGGGCCAGGGGTCAGAACCTACGAGCAGTACTTC
TRBV19	-	TRBJ2-4	14	-	CASSTLGGEGIQYF	TGTGCCAGTAGTACACTAGGGGGGGAAGGCATTCAGTACTTC
TRBV28	-	TRBJ2-7	14	-	CASSAPGASYEQYF	TGTGCCAGCAGTGCCCCGGGGGCCTCCTACGAGCAGTACTTC
TRBV5-1	TRBD2	TRBJ2-3	18	-	CASSVGLAGGVGTDTQYF	TGCGCCAGCAGCGTGGGACTAGCGGGAGGAGTTGGCACAGATACGCAGTATTTT
TRBV11-3	-	TRBJ2-5	16	-	CASSFLGTADQETQYF	TGTGCCAGCAGCTTCCTAGGGACGGCGGACCAAGAGACCCAGTACTTC
TRBV6-5	TRBD1	TRBJ2-7	14	once	CASSYQDRAAEQYF	TGTGCCAGCAGTTACCAGGACAGGGCGGCCGAGCAGTACTTC
TRBV6-6	-	TRBJ1-5	16	-	CASSYSTGTGNQPQHF	TGTGCCAGCAGTTACTCTACAGGGACTGGAAATCAGCCCCAGCATTTT